Presented here are 20 T cell receptor beta chains from one specimen sequenced in a study of OX40 agonist ivuxolimab in advanced cancers. The library was produced with the immunoSEQ multiplex PCR assay. The clones in this table, taken by TCRdb from immuneACCESS, are in-frame only. Not every clone is retained; where verified, under half of the shortfall comes from an unresolved V gene, and the cause of the rest is unknown. In all, the sample holds about 99,000 clones, and around 95% of those were seen once. The leading ten clones occupy around 2% of the sample. Specimen: CD4+ or CD8+ T cells sorted from blood, collected in a trial of the OX40 agonist ivuxolimab. The receptor set was obtained from an adult with an advanced solid tumor such as melanoma, head and neck, liver or kidney cancer.

The rearrangement links TRBV27 to TRBJ1-4, with no clear D. The CDR3 contains 14 residues. Deletions cut 5 bases from V and 7 bases from J, with 14 bases between. The germline V gene has CDR1 MNHEY and CDR2 SMNVEV (reference sequence). The CDR3 DNA is TGTGCCAGCAGTATGACGGGATCGCGTGAAAAACTGTTTTTT. This translates into CASSMTGSREKLFF.

The genes are TRBV27 and TRBJ2-1; 14 nucleotides align to TRBD2. The CDR3 sequence is 15 residues long. Trimming at V came to 3 bases and at J to 8 bases, leaving 3 bases not matched to a gene. Germline V gene lookup returns CDR1 MNHEY and CDR2 SMNVEV (reference sequence). Here the CDR3 DNA reads TGTGCCAGCAGTTTGGGACTAGCGGGAGACGATGAGCAGTTCTTC. Translated: CASSLGLAGDDEQFF.

A word on this clone: Other nucleotide sequences in the sample specify the same CDR3. This chain links TRBV5-6 with TRBJ2-7; TRBD2 is a possible D gene (5 bases). Germline CDR1 reads SGHDT; CDR2 reads YYEEEE. V lost 4 bases to trimming and J lost 3 bases, with 11 bases between them. The CDR3 length is 13 residues. CDR3 nucleotides: TGTGCCAGCAGCGCGGGCCCTAGCTACGAGCAGTACTTC. Its protein is CASSAGPSYEQYF.

The chain carries TRBV15 and TRBJ2-7; weak D call: TRBD2 (6 bases). Germline CDR1 is LNHNV and CDR2 is YYDKDF (reference sequence). The CDR3 has 16 amino acids. V dropped 3 bases and J dropped 0 bases, with 15 bases sitting between them. The CDR3 protein is CATSSPRDSASYEQYF. The CDR3 region has the DNA TGTGCCACCAGCAGCCCGAGGGACTCTGCCTCCTACGAGCAGTACTTC.

On this clone: This specimen includes other DNA sequences encoding the same CDR3. The V call is TRBV27, the J call TRBJ2-7, with D hard to call. This CDR3 has 13 residues. CDR1 and CDR2 from the germline V gene are MNHEY and SMNVEV (reference sequence). V was pared by 2 bases and J by 2 bases, with 7 bases between. The CDR3 nucleotides are TGTGCCAGCAGTTTAGGGGTGACCTACGAGCAGTACTTC. The encoded protein is CASSLGVTYEQYF.

The chain couples TRBV5-4 to TRBJ2-1; 7 bases agree with TRBD1. CDR3 length equals 14 residues. Per the germline V gene, CDR1 is SGHNT and CDR2 is YYREEE (reference sequence). The ends lost 4 bases at V and 8 bases at J; junction bases unmatched: 9. Written as DNA, the CDR3 is TGTGCCAGCAGCACCACACAGGGGTTAGATGAGCAGTTCTTC. Residues: CASSTTQGLDEQFF.

The rearrangement uses TRBV19 and TRBJ2-1; D uncertain. This CDR3 region has 19 residues. The germline gives CDR1 LNHDA, CDR2 SQIVND (reference sequence). V was trimmed by 4 bases and J by 0 bases, leaving 22 bases between them. CDR3 region: CASSTQLIRTASSYNEQFF. For the CDR3, the DNA is TGTGCCAGTAGTACCCAGCTGATACGGACGGCTAGCTCCTACAATGAGCAGTTCTTC.

The chain links TRBV7-7 to TRBJ2-7; D unresolved. The CDR3 runs 15 residues. The ends were cut back, 1 base at V and 1 base at J, with 11 bases in the middle. Germline V gene lookup returns CDR1 SSHAT and CDR2 FNYEAQ (reference sequence). Here the CDR3 reads CASSLGARESYEQYF. The CDR3 DNA is TGTGCCAGCAGCTTAGGTGCACGCGAATCCTACGAGCAGTACTTC.

This clone was seen once. This chain links TRBV5-4 with TRBJ2-7; D ambiguous. The V gene lost 0 bases and the J gene lost 0 bases, with 7 bases spanning the gap. The CDR3 is 14 residues long. CDR1 is SGHNT, CDR2 YYREEE, per germline (reference sequence). The CDR3 spells CASSLERGSYEQYF. DNA of the CDR3: TGTGCCAGCAGCTTGGAACGTGGCTCCTACGAGCAGTACTTC.

The chain carries TRBV7-6 and TRBJ2-7; D uncertain. This CDR3 is built from 11 residues. Trimming took off 1 base at V and 7 bases at J, with 5 bases between the two ends. Per the germline V gene, CDR1 is SGHVS and CDR2 is FNYEAQ. The CDR3 sequence is CASSLDLEQYF. The CDR3 DNA follows: TGTGCCAGCAGCTTAGATTTGGAGCAGTACTTC.

The J gene is TRBJ2-7, the V gene TRBV18; no definite D call. V dropped 2 bases and J dropped 0 bases, with 8 bases sitting between them. The length of the CDR3 is 14 residues. Germline V gene lookup returns CDR1 KGHSH and CDR2 LQKENI. The CDR3 spells CASSPGANSYEQYF. In DNA, the CDR3 is TGTGCCAGCTCACCAGGCGCGAACTCCTACGAGCAGTACTTC.

The chain joins TRBV28 to TRBJ2-7; D is possibly TRBD1 or TRBD2 (5 bases each). CDR3 length: 15 amino acids. Germline assignment: CDR1 MDHEN and CDR2 SYDVKM. Trimming shortened V by 8 bases and J by 7 bases, and 24 bases separated the two germline ends. The chain's CDR3 is CASGGLGATEGEQYF. The CDR3 DNA follows: TGTGCCAGCGGAGGTCTTGGGGCAACAGAGGGTGAGCAGTACTTC.

The chain couples TRBV7-9 to TRBJ2-2; D unclear. The CDR3 has 13 residues. CDR1 and CDR2 from the germline V gene are SEHNR and FQNEAQ (reference sequence). V lost 4 bases and J lost 2, with 5 bases in between. The CDR3 sequence: CASSYSNTGELFF. In nucleotides, the CDR3 is TGTGCCAGCAGCTATTCCAACACCGGGGAGCTGTTTTTT.

The chain employs TRBV12-5 and TRBJ2-3; 9 positions match TRBD1. Germline V gives CDR1 LGHNT, CDR2 FRNRAP. The CDR3 totals 14 residues. After removal of 6 bases from V and 6 bases from J, the junction contained 7 bases not matched to a gene. CDR3 sequence: CASGTGTGIDTQYF. The CDR3 bases are TGTGCTAGTGGGACCGGGACAGGGATCGATACGCAGTATTTT.

CDR3 sequence reads: CSARDGHEQFF. The CDR3 region has the DNA TGCAGTGCTAGAGACGGTCATGAGCAGTTCTTC. The chain joins TRBV20-1 to TRBJ2-1; no definite D call. CDR1 is DFQATT and CDR2 is SNEGSKA in the germline V gene (reference sequence). V gave up 0 bases and J gave up 8 bases, with 5 bases separating them. The CDR3 extends over 11 amino acids.

The chain couples TRBV6-5 to TRBJ2-7; D gene unclear. This CDR3 has 14 amino acids. The V gene's germline CDR1 is MNHEY and CDR2 SVGAGI. V dropped 2 bases and J dropped 0 bases, with 8 bases sitting between them. CDR3 DNA: TGTGCCAGCAGTTACCTTGATAGCTCCTACGAGCAGTACTTC. It translates to CASSYLDSSYEQYF.

The chain joins TRBV6-5 to TRBJ2-3, with D perhaps being TRBD1 or TRBD2 (5 bases each). The V gene's germline CDR1 is MNHEY and CDR2 SVGAGI. The CDR3 has 15 residues. V gave up 0 bases and J gave up 2 bases, with 9 bases separating them. DNA for the CDR3: TGTGCCAGCAGTTACTCTTCGGGGCACACAGATACGCAGTATTTT. It codes for CASSYSSGHTDTQYF.

The chain recombines TRBV12-5 with TRBJ2-3, with TRBD2 matching 10 bases. This CDR3 spans 16 amino acids. V lost 2 bases to trimming and J lost 8 bases; unmatched junction nucleotides: 10. CDR1 is LGHNT and CDR2 is FRNRAP in the germline V gene. In nucleotides, the CDR3 is TGTGCTAGTGGTTTGTCTAGCGGGGGCCCGTGGTTTACGCAGTATTTT. Protein sequence: CASGLSSGGPWFTQYF.

CDR3: CASSLAGTGHYEQYF. In nucleotides, the CDR3 is TGCGCCAGCAGCTTGGCCGGGACAGGTCATTACGAGCAGTACTTC. The J gene is TRBJ2-7, the V gene TRBV5-1, with TRBD1 matching 8 bases. Germline V gives CDR1 SGHRS, CDR2 YFSETQ. This CDR3 contains 15 residues. V was pared by 0 bases and J by 4 bases, with 6 bases of the junction left unmatched.

This clone came up once. The CDR3: CASSFGNTGELFF. The CDR3 nucleotides are TGCGCCAGCAGCTTTGGGAACACCGGGGAGCTGTTTTTT. This rearrangement joins TRBV5-1 to TRBJ2-2; D gene unclear. Per germline, CDR1 SGHRS and CDR2 YFSETQ. Trimming took off 2 bases at V and 1 base at J, with 3 bases between the two ends. This CDR3 is 13 amino acids long.